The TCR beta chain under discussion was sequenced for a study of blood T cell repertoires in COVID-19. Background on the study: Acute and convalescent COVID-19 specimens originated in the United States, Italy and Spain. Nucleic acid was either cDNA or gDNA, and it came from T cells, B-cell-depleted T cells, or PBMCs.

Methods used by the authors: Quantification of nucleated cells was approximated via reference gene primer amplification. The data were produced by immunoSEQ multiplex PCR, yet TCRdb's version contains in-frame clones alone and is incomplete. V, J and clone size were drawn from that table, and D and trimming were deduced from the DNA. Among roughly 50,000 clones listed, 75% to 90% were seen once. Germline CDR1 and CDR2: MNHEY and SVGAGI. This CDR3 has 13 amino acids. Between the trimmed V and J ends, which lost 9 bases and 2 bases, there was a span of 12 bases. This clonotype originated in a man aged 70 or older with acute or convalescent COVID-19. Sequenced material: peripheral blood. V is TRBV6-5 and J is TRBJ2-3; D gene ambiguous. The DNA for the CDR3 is TGTGCCAGTTGTAGGAGCTTCACAGATACGCAGTATTTT. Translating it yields CASCRSFTDTQYF.